This T cell receptor beta chain was sequenced for a study of cytomegalovirus exposure and HLA in healthy donors. Notes on the study in general: The records held CMV serostatus as the only immune exposure information. Testing in vitro showed a few CMV-associated chains specific for CMV antigens.

Notes on this clone: What it binds is unknown.

60 Vbeta and 13 Jbeta primers were used in PCR. Sequenced by immunoSEQ multiplex PCR; TCRdb stores in-frame clones only, minus some. The sample records over 130,000 clones, approximately 80% being singletons. The CDR3 loop spans 11 amino acids. The V end lost 8 bases, the J end lost 7 bases, and 9 bases lay between the germline ends. Germline values: CDR1 MGHDK, CDR2 SYGVNS. This TCR came from a woman aged 40 to 49 in good health and CMV-seropositive. The genes are TRBV25-1 and TRBJ2-1; tentatively, D is TRBD1 (6 bases). Sample: PBMCs. CDR3 sequence reads: CASERGNEQFF. Written as DNA, the CDR3 is TGTGCCAGCGAGAGGGGGAATGAGCAGTTCTTC.